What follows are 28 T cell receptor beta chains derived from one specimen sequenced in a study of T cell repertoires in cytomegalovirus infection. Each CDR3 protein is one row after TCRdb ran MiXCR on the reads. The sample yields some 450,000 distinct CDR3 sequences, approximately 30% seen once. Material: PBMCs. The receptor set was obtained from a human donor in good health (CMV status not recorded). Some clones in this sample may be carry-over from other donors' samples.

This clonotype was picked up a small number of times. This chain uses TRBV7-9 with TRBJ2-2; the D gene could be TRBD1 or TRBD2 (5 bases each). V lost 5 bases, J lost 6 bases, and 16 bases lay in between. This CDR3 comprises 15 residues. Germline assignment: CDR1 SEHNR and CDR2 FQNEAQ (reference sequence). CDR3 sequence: CASSRVEGRSGELFF. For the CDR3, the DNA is TGTGCCAGCAGCCGAGTCGAGGGGCGGTCCGGGGAGCTGTTTTTT. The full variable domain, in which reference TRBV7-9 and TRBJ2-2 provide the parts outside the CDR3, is DTGVSQNPRHKITKRGQNVTFRCDPISEHNRLYWYRQTLGQGPEFLTYFQNEAQLEKSRLLSDRFSAERPKGSFSTLEIQRTEQGDSAMYLCASSRVEGRSGELFFGEGSRLTVL.

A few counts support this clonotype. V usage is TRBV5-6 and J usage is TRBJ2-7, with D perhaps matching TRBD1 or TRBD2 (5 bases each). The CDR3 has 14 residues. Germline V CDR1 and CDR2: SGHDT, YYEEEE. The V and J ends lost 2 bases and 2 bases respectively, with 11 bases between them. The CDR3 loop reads CASSFPGPAYEQYF. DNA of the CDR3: TGTGCCAGCAGCTTTCCGGGGCCCGCCTACGAGCAGTACTTC.

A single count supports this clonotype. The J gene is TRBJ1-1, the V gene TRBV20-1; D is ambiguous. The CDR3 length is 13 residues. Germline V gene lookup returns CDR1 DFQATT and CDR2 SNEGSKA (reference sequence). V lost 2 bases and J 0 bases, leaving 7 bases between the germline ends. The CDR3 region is CSARTLMNTEAFF. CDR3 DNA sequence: TGCAGTGCTAGAACTCTGATGAACACTGAAGCTTTCTTT.

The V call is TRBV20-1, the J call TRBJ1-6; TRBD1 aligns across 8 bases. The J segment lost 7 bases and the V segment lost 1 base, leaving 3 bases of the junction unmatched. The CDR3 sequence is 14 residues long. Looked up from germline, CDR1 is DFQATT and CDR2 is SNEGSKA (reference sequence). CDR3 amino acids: CSARGTGPNSPLHF. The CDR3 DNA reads TGCAGTGCTAGAGGGACAGGGCCCAATTCACCCCTCCACTTT.

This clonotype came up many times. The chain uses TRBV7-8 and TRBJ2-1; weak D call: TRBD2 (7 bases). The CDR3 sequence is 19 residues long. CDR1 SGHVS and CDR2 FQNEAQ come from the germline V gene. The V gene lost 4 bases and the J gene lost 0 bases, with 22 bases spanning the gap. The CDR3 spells CASSSRGGGGTSSYNEQFF. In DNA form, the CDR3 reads TGTGCCAGCAGCTCTAGGGGAGGGGGTGGGACAAGCTCCTACAATGAGCAGTTCTTC.

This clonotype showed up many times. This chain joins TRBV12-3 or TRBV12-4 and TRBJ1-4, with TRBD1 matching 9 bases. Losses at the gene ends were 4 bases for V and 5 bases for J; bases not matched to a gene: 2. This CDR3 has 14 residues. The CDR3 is CASSSGTGNEKLFF. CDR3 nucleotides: TGTGCCAGCAGTTCCGGGACAGGGAATGAAAAACTGTTTTTT.

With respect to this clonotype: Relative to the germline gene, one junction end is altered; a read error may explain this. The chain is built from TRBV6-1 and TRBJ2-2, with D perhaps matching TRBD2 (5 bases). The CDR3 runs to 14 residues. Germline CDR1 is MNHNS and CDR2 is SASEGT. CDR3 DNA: TGTGCCAGCAGTGGGGCAGCGAACACCGGGAAGCTGTTTTTT. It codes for CASSGAANTGKLFF.

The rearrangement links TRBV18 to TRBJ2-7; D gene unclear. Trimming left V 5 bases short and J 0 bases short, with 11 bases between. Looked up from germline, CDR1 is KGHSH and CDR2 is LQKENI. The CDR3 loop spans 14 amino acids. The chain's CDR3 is CASSSRADSYEQYF. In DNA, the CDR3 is TGTGCCAGCTCATCCCGGGCAGACTCCTACGAGCAGTACTTC.

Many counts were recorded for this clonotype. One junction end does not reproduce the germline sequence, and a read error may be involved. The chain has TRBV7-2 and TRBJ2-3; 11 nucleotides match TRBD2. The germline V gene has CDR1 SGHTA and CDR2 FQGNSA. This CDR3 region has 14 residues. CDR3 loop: CASSLAGGGDTQYF. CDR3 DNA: TGTGCCAGCAGCCTAGCGGGGGGCGGGGATACGCAGTATTTT.

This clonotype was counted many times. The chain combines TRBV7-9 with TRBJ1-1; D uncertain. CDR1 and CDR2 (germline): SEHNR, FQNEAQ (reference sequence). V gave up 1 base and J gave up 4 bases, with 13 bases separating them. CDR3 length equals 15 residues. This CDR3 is CASSLGLSGPTEAFF. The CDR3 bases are TGTGCCAGCAGCTTAGGCCTATCCGGGCCCACTGAAGCTTTCTTT.

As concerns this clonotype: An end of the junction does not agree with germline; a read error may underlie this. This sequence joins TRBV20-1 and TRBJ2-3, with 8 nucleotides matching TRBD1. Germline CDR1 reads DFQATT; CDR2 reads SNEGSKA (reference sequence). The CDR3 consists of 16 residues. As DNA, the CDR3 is TGCAGTGCTAGGGTCGACAGGGGTCCGCGCACAGGTACGCAGTATTTT. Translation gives CSARVDRGPRTGTQYF.

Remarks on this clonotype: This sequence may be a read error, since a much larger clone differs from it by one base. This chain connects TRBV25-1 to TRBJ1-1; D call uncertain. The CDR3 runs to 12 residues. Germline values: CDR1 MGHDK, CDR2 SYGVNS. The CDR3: CASSELNTEDFF. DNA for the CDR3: TGTGCCAGCAGTGAATTAAACACTGAAGATTTCTTT. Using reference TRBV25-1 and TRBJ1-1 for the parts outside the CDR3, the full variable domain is EADIYQTPRYLVIGTGKKITLECSQTMGHDKMYWYQQDPGMELHLIHYSYGVNSTEKGDLSSESTVSRIRTEHFPLTLESARPSHTSQYLCASSELNTEDFFGQGTRLTVV.

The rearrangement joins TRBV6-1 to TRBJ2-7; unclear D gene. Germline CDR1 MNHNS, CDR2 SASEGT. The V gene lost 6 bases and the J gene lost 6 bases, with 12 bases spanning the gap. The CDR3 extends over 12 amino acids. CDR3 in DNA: TGTGCCAGCAGGGAGATACCCTCCGAGCAGTACTTC. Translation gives CASREIPSEQYF.

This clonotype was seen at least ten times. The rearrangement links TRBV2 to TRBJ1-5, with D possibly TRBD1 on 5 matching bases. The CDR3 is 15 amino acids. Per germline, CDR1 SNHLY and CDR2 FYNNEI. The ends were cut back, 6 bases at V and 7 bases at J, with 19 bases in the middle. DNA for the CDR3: TGTGCCAGCAGCGTGGGACTCTTCGCGGGGCAGCCCCAGCATTTT. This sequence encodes CASSVGLFAGQPQHF.

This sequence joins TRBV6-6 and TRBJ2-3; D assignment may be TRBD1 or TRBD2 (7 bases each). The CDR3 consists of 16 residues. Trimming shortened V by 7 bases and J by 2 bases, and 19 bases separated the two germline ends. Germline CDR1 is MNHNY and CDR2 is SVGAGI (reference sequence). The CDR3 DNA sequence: TGTGCCAGCACTCCGCGGGAGACAGGGCTCACAGATACGCAGTATTTT. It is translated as CASTPRETGLTDTQYF.

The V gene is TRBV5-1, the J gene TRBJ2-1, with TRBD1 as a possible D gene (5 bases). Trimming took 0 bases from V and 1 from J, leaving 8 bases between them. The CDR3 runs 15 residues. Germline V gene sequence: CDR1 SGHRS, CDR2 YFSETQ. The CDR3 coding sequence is TGCGCCAGCAGCTTGGGACAGCGATCCTACAATGAGCAGTTCTTC. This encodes CASSLGQRSYNEQFF.

In DNA, the CDR3 is TGTGCCAGTAGTATTGGACAGGGCTCCAATCAGCCCCAGCATTTT. Its protein is CASSIGQGSNQPQHF. J is TRBJ1-5 and V is TRBV19; TRBD1 matches 8 bases. Germline V gene lookup returns CDR1 LNHDA and CDR2 SQIVND (reference sequence). This CDR3 has 15 amino acids. V trimming: 3 bases; J trimming: 3 bases; junction bases outside the gene matches: 4.

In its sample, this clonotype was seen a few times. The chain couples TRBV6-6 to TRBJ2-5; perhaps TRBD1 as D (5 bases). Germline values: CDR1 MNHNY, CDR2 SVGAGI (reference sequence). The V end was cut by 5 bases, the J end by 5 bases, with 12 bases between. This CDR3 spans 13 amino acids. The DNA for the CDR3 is TGTGCCAGCAGTACAGGTTTACGGGAGACCCAGTACTTC. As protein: CASSTGLRETQYF.

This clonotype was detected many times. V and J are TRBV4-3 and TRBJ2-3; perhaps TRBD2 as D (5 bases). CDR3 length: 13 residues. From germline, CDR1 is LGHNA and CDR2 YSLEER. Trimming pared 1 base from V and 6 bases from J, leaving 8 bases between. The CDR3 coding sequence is TGCGCCAGCAGCCAAGGGCTAGCTGATACGCAGTATTTT. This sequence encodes CASSQGLADTQYF.

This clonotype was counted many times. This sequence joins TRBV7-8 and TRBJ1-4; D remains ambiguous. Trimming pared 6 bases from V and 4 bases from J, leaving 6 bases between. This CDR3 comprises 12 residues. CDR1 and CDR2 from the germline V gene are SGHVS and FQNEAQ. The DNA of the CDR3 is TGTGCCAGCAGTCTTGGTAATGAAAAACTGTTTTTT. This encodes CASSLGNEKLFF. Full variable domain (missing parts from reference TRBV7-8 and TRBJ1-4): GAGVSQSPRYKVAKRGQDVALRCDPISGHVSLFWYQQALGQGPEFLTYFQNEAQLDKSGLPSDRFFAERPEGSVSTLKIQRTQQEDSAVYLCASSLGNEKLFFGSGTQLSVL.

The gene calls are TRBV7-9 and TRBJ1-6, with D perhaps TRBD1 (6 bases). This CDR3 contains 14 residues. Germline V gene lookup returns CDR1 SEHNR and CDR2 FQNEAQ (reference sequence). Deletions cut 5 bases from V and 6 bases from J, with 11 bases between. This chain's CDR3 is CASSPGQSNSPLHF. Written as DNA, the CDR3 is TGTGCCAGCAGCCCGGGACAATCTAATTCACCCCTCCACTTT.

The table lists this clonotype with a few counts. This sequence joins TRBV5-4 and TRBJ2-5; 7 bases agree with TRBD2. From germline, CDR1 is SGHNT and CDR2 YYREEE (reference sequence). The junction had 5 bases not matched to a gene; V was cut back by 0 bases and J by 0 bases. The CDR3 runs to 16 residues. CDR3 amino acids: CASSLAGGGYQETQYF. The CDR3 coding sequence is TGTGCCAGCAGCTTGGCCGGGGGAGGGTACCAAGAGACCCAGTACTTC.

The CDR3 here is CASRRTGMNTEAFF. CDR3 nucleotides: TGTGCCAGCAGAAGGACAGGAATGAACACTGAAGCTTTCTTT. This chain joins TRBV6-1 and TRBJ1-1; the match to TRBD1 covers 7 bases. V lost 6 bases, J lost 0 bases, and 4 bases stayed unmatched. CDR1 and CDR2 from the germline V gene are MNHNS and SASEGT. The CDR3 extends over 14 amino acids.

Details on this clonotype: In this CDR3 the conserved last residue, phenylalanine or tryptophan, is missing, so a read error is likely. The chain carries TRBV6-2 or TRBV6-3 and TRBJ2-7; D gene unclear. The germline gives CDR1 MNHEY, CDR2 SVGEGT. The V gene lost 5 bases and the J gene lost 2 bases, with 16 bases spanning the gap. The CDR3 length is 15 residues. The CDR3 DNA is TGTGCCAGCAGTACTTGGAATATTCGCGCCTACGAGCAGTACTTA. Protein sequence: CASSTWNIRAYEQYL.

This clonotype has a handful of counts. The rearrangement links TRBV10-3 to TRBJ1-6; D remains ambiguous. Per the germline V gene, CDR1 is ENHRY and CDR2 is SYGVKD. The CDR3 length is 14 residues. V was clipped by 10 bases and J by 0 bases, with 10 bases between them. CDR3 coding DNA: TGTGCCAATCAAGAGAGCTCCTATAATTCACCCCTCCACTTT. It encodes CANQESSYNSPLHF.

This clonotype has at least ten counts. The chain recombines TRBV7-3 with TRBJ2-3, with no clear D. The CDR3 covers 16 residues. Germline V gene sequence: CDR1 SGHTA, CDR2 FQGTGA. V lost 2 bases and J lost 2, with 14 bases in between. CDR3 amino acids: CASSLSPRATTDTQYF. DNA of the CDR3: TGTGCCAGCAGCTTATCCCCCCGGGCCACCACAGATACGCAGTATTTT.

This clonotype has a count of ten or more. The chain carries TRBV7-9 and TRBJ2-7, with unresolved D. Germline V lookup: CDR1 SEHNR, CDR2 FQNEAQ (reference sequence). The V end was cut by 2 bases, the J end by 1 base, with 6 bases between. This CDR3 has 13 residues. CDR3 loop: CASSLPGSYEQYF. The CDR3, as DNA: TGTGCCAGCAGCTTACCGGGTTCCTACGAGCAGTACTTC.

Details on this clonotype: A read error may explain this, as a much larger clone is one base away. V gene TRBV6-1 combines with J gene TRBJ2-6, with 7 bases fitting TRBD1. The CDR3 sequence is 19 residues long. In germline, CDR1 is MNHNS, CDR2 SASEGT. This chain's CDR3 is CASSEEITGVVSGANVQTF. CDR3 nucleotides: TGTGCCAGCAGTGAAGAGATTACAGGGGTGGTGTCTGGGGCCAACGTCCAGACTTTC.